The 25 T cell receptor beta chains below all came from one sample that was sequenced in a study of shared clonotypes between healthy human individuals. Method: immunoSEQ multiplex PCR; TCRdb's copy keeps in-frame clones and lacks some. The table has about 1.1 million clones, about 80% seen once. The sequencing sample was made of memory CD4+ T cells from PBMCs. Subset specified: CD45RA-negative fraction. The receptors here all came from a man aged 18 to 30 in good health. Some clones in this sample may be carry-over from other donors' samples.

The rearrangement links TRBV7-9 to TRBJ2-3, with 7 bases lining up with TRBD1. V gave up 5 bases and J gave up 2 bases; unmatched junction bases: 10. The CDR3 has 16 residues. The V gene's germline CDR1 is SEHNR and CDR2 FQNEAQ (reference sequence). CDR3 nucleotide sequence: TGTGCCAGCAGCCCCCAGGGGGAAGCGGCCACAGATACGCAGTATTTT. Protein sequence: CASSPQGEAATDTQYF.

The chain has TRBV10-3 and TRBJ1-2, with 8 bases fitting TRBD1. CDR1 is ENHRY and CDR2 is SYGVKD in the germline V gene. The CDR3 extends over 15 amino acids. J gave up 6 bases and V 4 bases, and 10 bases lay outside the gene matches. DNA for the CDR3: TGTGCCATCAGTGCCTCTACTACAGGGGGTAATGGCTACACCTTC. Its protein product is CAISASTTGGNGYTF.

V is TRBV2 and J is TRBJ2-7; D ambiguous. CDR3 length: 12 amino acids. CDR1 and CDR2 (germline): SNHLY, FYNNEI. V lost 11 bases to trimming and J lost 3 bases, with 14 bases between them. In DNA form, the CDR3 reads TGTGCCGGCGCCCGTCCAAACTACGAGCAGTACTTC. Translated: CAGARPNYEQYF.

V is TRBV30 and J is TRBJ1-2, with D tentatively TRBD1 (6 bases). This CDR3 region has 15 residues. V was shortened by 2 bases and J by 4 bases, with 17 bases between the two germline ends. Looked up from germline, CDR1 is GTSNPN and CDR2 is SVGIG (reference sequence). CDR3: CAWSRGGSGSYGYTF. The CDR3 bases are TGTGCCTGGAGTAGGGGGGGGAGCGGTAGCTATGGCTACACCTTC.

This clone appeared a single time. The CDR3 loop is CATSRDTVGNTIYF. CDR3 sequence (DNA): TGTGCCACCAGCAGAGATACAGTTGGAAACACCATATATTTT. The chain is built from TRBV15 and TRBJ1-3, with unresolved D. Trimming cost V 0 bases and J 3 bases, with 6 bases left between them. This CDR3 has 14 amino acids. Germline V CDR1 and CDR2: LNHNV, YYDKDF (reference sequence).

This rearrangement joins TRBV7-2 to TRBJ1-2; D perhaps matches TRBD1 (5 bases). The CDR3 is 14 residues long. Per germline, CDR1 SGHTA and CDR2 FQGNSA. V was shortened by 2 bases and J by 7 bases, with 14 bases between the two germline ends. The CDR3 region has the DNA TGTGCCAGCAGCTTAACGAGCAGGGACGCTGGCTACACCTTC. Translating gives CASSLTSRDAGYTF.

The gene calls are TRBV7-9 and TRBJ2-2; possibly TRBD2 for D (6 bases). The CDR3 runs 14 residues. V lost 5 bases and J 4 bases, leaving 11 bases between the germline ends. Germline V lookup: CDR1 SEHNR, CDR2 FQNEAQ (reference sequence). CDR3 sequence reads: CASSRLVFTGELFF. CDR3 in DNA: TGTGCCAGCAGCCGACTAGTCTTCACCGGGGAGCTGTTTTTT.

A single count supports this clone. The V and J genes are TRBV28 and TRBJ2-6; D gene unclear. The CDR3 is 17 amino acids. Between the trimmed V and J ends, which lost 4 bases and 0 bases, there was a span of 13 bases. Per germline, CDR1 MDHEN and CDR2 SYDVKM. The CDR3 sequence: CASSSRQGYSGANVLTF. The CDR3 DNA reads as TGTGCCAGCAGTTCCCGACAAGGCTACTCTGGGGCCAACGTCCTGACTTTC.

The chain carries TRBV5-1 and TRBJ2-5, with D perhaps TRBD1 or TRBD2 (6 bases each). The V end lost 3 bases, the J end lost 2 bases, and 14 bases lay between the germline ends. This CDR3 region has 15 residues. The germline V gene has CDR1 SGHRS and CDR2 YFSETQ. The CDR3 region has the DNA TGCGCCAGCAGCTCCTCGTGGGGGGCTCAAGAGACCCAGTACTTC. Its protein product is CASSSSWGAQETQYF. The variable domain in full, completed from reference TRBV5-1 and TRBJ2-5, reads KAGVTQTPRYLIKTRGQQVTLSCSPISGHRSVSWYQQTPGQGLQFLFEYFSETQRNKGNFPGRFSGRQFSNSRSEMNVSTLELGDSALYLCASSSSWGAQETQYFGPGTRLLVL.

The count of this clone is one. This chain links TRBV6-5 with TRBJ1-5; perhaps TRBD1 as D (6 bases). The germline V gene has CDR1 MNHEY and CDR2 SVGAGI. The CDR3 sequence is 15 residues long. V lost 2 bases and J lost 5, with 13 bases in between. In DNA, the CDR3 is TGTGCCAGCAGTTACGCAGGGGCGGTGGATCAGCCCCAGCATTTT. It encodes CASSYAGAVDQPQHF.

V gene TRBV7-9 combines with J gene TRBJ1-1, with TRBD1 matching 7 bases. The length of the CDR3 is 15 residues. V lost 3 bases, J lost 4 bases, and 8 bases stayed unmatched. The germline gives CDR1 SEHNR, CDR2 FQNEAQ (reference sequence). The CDR3 sequence is CASSFTGVRGTEAFF. In nucleotides, the CDR3 is TGTGCCAGCAGCTTCACAGGGGTTAGGGGCACTGAAGCTTTCTTT.

The chain employs TRBV10-3 and TRBJ2-5, with 11 bases matching TRBD2. This CDR3 is 14 amino acids long. Trimming removed 5 bases from V and 4 bases from J; junction bases left unmatched: 3. Germline lookup yields CDR1 ENHRY and CDR2 SYGVKD. In DNA, the CDR3 is TGTGCCATCAGTTTAGGACTAGCGGGAGAGACCCAGTACTTC. Protein sequence: CAISLGLAGETQYF.

This clone appeared many times. The J gene is TRBJ2-3, the V gene TRBV28; D could derive from TRBD1 or TRBD2 (6 bases each). Between the trimmed V and J ends, which lost 7 bases and 0 bases, there was a span of 23 bases. Looked up from germline, CDR1 is MDHEN and CDR2 is SYDVKM. CDR3 length equals 18 residues. Here the CDR3 reads CASTRYGGRPPSTDTQYF. CDR3 sequence (DNA): TGTGCCAGCACACGTTATGGGGGGCGCCCGCCCAGCACAGATACGCAGTATTTT.

The chain has TRBV14 and TRBJ2-2, with D hard to call. The CDR3 contains 15 residues. Germline lookup yields CDR1 SGHDN and CDR2 FVKESK. The V gene lost 4 bases and the J gene lost 5 bases, with 14 bases spanning the gap. Here the CDR3 DNA reads TGTGCCAGCAGCCGAGCACTGGGCCTTACCGGGGAGCTGTTTTTT. It yields the protein CASSRALGLTGELFF.

This clone was counted between two and nine times. The V and J genes are TRBV19 and TRBJ2-1, with TRBD2 matching 9 bases. The CDR3 is 15 residues long. Germline V CDR1 and CDR2: LNHDA, SQIVND (reference sequence). V lost 4 bases, J lost 5 bases, and 6 bases stayed unmatched. In nucleotides, the CDR3 is TGTGCCAGTAGTACAGCGGGAGGCCCGAACAATGAGCAGTTCTTC. It encodes CASSTAGGPNNEQFF.

The V call is TRBV28, the J call TRBJ2-1; D perhaps matches TRBD2 (5 bases). This CDR3 is built from 15 residues. V was pared by 3 bases and J by 1 base, with 10 bases between. The V gene's germline CDR1 is MDHEN and CDR2 SYDVKM. The CDR3 region has the DNA TGTGCCAGCAGTTTCGGACTGGAGTCCTACAATGAGCAGTTCTTC. Translating gives CASSFGLESYNEQFF. Full variable domain (rest looked up from reference TRBV28 and TRBJ2-1): DVKVTQSSRYLVKRTGEKVFLECVQDMDHENMFWYRQDPGLGLRLIYFSYDVKMKEKGDIPEGYSVSREKKERFSLILESASTNQTSMYLCASSFGLESYNEQFFGPGTRLTVL.

J is TRBJ2-5 and V is TRBV6-5; 11 positions match TRBD2. Germline CDR1 MNHEY, CDR2 SVGAGI. Trimming took 5 bases from V and 1 from J; bases not matched to a gene: 3. This CDR3 is 15 amino acids long. CDR3: CASSRTSGSQETQYF. DNA for the CDR3: TGTGCCAGCAGTAGGACTAGCGGGTCCCAAGAGACCCAGTACTTC.

This sequence joins TRBV5-4 and TRBJ2-1; 13 positions agree with TRBD2. CDR1 is SGHNT and CDR2 is YYREEE in the germline V gene (reference sequence). V lost 0 bases, J lost 1 base, and 7 bases stayed unmatched. This CDR3 spans 19 amino acids. In DNA form, the CDR3 reads TGTGCCAGCAGCTTGGTGAGGACTAGCGGGAGCCGGTCCTACAATGAGCAGTTCTTC. Translation: CASSLVRTSGSRSYNEQFF.

The gene calls are TRBV28 and TRBJ1-4; TRBD1 might be the D (6 bases). CDR3 length: 15 residues. The germline V and J ends were trimmed by 3 bases and 1 base, with 9 bases remaining between them. The germline V gene has CDR1 MDHEN and CDR2 SYDVKM. The DNA for the CDR3 is TGTGCCAGCAGTTTTAGGGGGTTAACTAATGAAAAACTGTTTTTT. It is translated as CASSFRGLTNEKLFF.

This clone is a singleton in its sample. The genes are TRBV28 and TRBJ2-4; 7 bases map to TRBD2. In germline, CDR1 is MDHEN, CDR2 SYDVKM. This CDR3 contains 16 residues. V shed 3 bases and J 1 base; nucleotides not matched to a gene: 6. In nucleotides, the CDR3 is TGTGCCAGCAGTTTCCCCTCGACTAGCGCCAAAAACATTCAGTACTTC. Its protein is CASSFPSTSAKNIQYF.

The gene calls are TRBV10-2 and TRBJ2-7, with 16 nucleotides matching TRBD2. The V gene's germline CDR1 is WSHSY and CDR2 SAAADI. The junction had 9 bases not matched to a gene; V was cut back by 0 bases and J by 4 bases. The CDR3 sequence is 19 residues long. The CDR3 protein is CASSESAGLAGGPLYEQYF. The CDR3 DNA is TGCGCCAGCAGTGAGTCAGCGGGACTAGCGGGAGGGCCTTTGTACGAGCAGTACTTC.

The chain couples TRBV5-1 to TRBJ2-1, with D possibly called TRBD1 or TRBD2 (5 bases each). The V gene's germline CDR1 is SGHRS and CDR2 YFSETQ. This CDR3 spans 14 amino acids. Trimming pared 4 bases from V and 4 bases from J, leaving 12 bases between. CDR3 coding DNA: TGCGCCAGCAGCCGTGGGACCCATTACAATGAGCAGTTCTTC. It encodes CASSRGTHYNEQFF.

This clone was observed a single time. The V and J genes are TRBV28 and TRBJ2-7, with D perhaps matching TRBD2 (5 bases). Trimming shortened V by 8 bases and J by 7 bases, and 18 bases separated the two germline ends. Germline loops: CDR1 MDHEN, CDR2 SYDVKM. The CDR3 runs 13 residues. The CDR3 reads CASGVGEVGEQYF. DNA for the CDR3: TGTGCCAGCGGGGTGGGAGAGGTTGGGGAGCAGTACTTC. Full variable domain (outside the CDR3, taken from reference TRBV28 and TRBJ2-7): DVKVTQSSRYLVKRTGEKVFLECVQDMDHENMFWYRQDPGLGLRLIYFSYDVKMKEKGDIPEGYSVSREKKERFSLILESASTNQTSMYLCASGVGEVGEQYFGPGTRLTVT.

The V gene is TRBV6-5, the J gene TRBJ1-1, with D unresolved. The CDR3 contains 13 residues. Trimming removed 3 bases from V and 0 bases from J, with 5 bases in between. Germline CDR1 and CDR2: MNHEY and SVGAGI. The CDR3 DNA is TGTGCCAGCAGTTATATTATGAACACTGAAGCTTTCTTT. Translating it yields CASSYIMNTEAFF.

For this clone: This may stem from a read error, because a much larger clone lies one nucleotide away. Different DNA sequences within this sample yield the same CDR3. The chain couples TRBV2 to TRBJ2-7; D gene unclear. Germline V gives CDR1 SNHLY, CDR2 FYNNEI. The CDR3 spans 11 residues. V was trimmed by 6 bases and J by 3 bases, leaving 6 bases between them. CDR3 nucleotide sequence: TGTGCCAGCAGCTATATCTACGAGCAGTACTTC. Protein: CASSYIYEQYF.